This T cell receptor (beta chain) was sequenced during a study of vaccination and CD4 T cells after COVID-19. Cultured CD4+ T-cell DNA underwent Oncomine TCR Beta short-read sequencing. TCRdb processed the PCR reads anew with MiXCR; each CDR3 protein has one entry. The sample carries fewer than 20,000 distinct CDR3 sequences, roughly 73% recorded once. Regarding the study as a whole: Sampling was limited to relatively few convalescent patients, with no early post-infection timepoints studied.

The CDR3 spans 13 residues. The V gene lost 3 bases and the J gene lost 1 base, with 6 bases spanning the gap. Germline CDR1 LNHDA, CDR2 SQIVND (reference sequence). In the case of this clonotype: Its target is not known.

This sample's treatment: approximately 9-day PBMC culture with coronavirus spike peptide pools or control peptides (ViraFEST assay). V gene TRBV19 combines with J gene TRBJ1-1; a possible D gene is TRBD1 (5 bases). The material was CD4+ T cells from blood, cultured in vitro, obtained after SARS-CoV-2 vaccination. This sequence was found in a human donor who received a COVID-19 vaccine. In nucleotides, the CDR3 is TGTGCCAGTAGTATTCAGGGGAACACTGAAGCTTTCTTT. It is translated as CASSIQGNTEAFF.